This TCR beta chain was obtained from a study of blood T cells in healthy people across ages. Study results and limitations: Changes in expanded clonotypes were possibly confounded, as the CMV status of donors was unknown.

Caucasian individuals from Russia who were healthy and aged about 6 to 90 acted as donors. To note about this clonotype: The antigen is unknown.

V dropped 7 bases and J dropped 2; count of bases not matched to a gene: 10. The V gene's germline CDR1 is MDHEN and CDR2 SYDVKM. This CDR3 region has 15 residues. Next came a second PCR, run for roughly 6 to 11 cycles, which used a sample-barcoded 5' primer along with a J-beta primer mix. TCRdb processed the 5' RACE reads anew with MiXCR; each CDR3 protein has one entry. The sample has hundreds of thousands of distinct CDR3 sequences, about 61% seen once. The chain uses TRBV28 and TRBJ2-7; 8 bases map to TRBD1. This receptor was obtained from a man in his forties or fifties in good health. Material: blood. The CDR3 protein is CASTLRTGSAYEQYF. In DNA form, the CDR3 reads TGTGCCAGCACCCTACGGACAGGGTCGGCCTACGAGCAGTACTTC.